The 2 T cell receptor beta chains presented below share a single source sample, sequenced in a study of naive and memory T cell subsets. Both TRBC1 and TRBC2 were covered by a beta constant-region primer of two equimolar oligonucleotides. TCRdb fed the UMI-ligation and nested PCR reads into MiXCR, producing one record per CDR3 protein. Among 130,000 to 150,000 distinct CDR3 sequences listed, 17% were seen once. Input material: naive CD4+ T cells from blood. The origin of the receptors is a human donor in good health.

This rearrangement joins TRBV6-2 or TRBV6-3 to TRBJ2-1, with D tentatively TRBD1 (5 bases). The CDR3 is made up of 16 amino acids. CDR1 is MNHEY and CDR2 is SVGEGT in the germline V gene. The ends were cut back, 0 bases at V and 7 bases at J, with 16 bases in the middle. CDR3 sequence: CASSYSSRAYRNEQFF. CDR3 nucleotides: TGTGCCAGCAGTTACTCGAGCAGGGCCTATAGGAATGAGCAGTTCTTC.

This clonotype turned up a few times. The chain joins TRBV29-1 to TRBJ2-7, with D unclear. Germline V gene lookup returns CDR1 SQVTM and CDR2 ANQGSEA. V lost 3 bases and J 7 bases, leaving 13 bases between the germline ends. The CDR3 has 12 residues. The CDR3 region has the DNA TGCAGCGTTGATAGTCCCGGTGAGGAGCAGTACTTC. The encoded protein is CSVDSPGEEQYF.